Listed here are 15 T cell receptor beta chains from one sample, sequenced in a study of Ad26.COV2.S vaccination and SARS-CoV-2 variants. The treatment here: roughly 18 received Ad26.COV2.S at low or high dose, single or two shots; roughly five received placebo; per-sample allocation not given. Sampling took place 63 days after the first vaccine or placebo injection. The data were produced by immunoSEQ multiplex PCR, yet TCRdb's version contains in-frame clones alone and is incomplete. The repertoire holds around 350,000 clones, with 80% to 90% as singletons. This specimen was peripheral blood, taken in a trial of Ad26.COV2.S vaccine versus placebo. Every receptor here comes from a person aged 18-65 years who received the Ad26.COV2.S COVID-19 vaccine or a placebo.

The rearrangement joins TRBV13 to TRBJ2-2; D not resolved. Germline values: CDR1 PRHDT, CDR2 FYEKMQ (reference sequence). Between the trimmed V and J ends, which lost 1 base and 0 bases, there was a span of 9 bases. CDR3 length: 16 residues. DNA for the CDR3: TGTGCCAGCAGCTTAGCGTGGCGCTCGAACACCGGGGAGCTGTTTTTT. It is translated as CASSLAWRSNTGELFF. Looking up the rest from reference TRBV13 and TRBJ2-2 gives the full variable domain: AAGVIQSPRHLIKEKRETATLKCYPIPRHDTVYWYQQGPGQDPQFLISFYEKMQSDKGSIPDRFSAQQFSDYHSELNMSSLELGDSALYFCASSLAWRSNTGELFFGEGSRLTVL.

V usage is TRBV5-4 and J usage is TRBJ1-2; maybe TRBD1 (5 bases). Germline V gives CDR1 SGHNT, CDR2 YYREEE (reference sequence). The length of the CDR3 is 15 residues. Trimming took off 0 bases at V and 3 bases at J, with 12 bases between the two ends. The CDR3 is CASSLGGKKDYGYTF. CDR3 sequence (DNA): TGTGCCAGCAGCTTGGGGGGCAAGAAAGACTATGGCTACACCTTC.

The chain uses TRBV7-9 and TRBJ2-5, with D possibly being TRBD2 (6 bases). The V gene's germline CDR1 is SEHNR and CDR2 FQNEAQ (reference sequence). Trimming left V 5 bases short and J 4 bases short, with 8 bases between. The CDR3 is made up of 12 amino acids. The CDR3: CASSMEGETQYF. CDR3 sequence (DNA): TGTGCCAGCAGCATGGAGGGAGAGACCCAGTACTTC. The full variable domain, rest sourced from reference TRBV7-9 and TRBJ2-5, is DTGVSQNPRHKITKRGQNVTFRCDPISEHNRLYWYRQTLGQGPEFLTYFQNEAQLEKSRLLSDRFSAERPKGSFSTLEIQRTEQGDSAMYLCASSMEGETQYFGPGTRLLVL.

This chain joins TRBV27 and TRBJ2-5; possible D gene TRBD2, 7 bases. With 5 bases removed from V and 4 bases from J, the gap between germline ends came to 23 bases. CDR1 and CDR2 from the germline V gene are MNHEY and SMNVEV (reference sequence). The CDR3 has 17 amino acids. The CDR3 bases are TGTGCCAGCAGTCCCAGAGGGGGGGGACGAGTTGGAGAGACCCAGTACTTC. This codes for CASSPRGGGRVGETQYF.

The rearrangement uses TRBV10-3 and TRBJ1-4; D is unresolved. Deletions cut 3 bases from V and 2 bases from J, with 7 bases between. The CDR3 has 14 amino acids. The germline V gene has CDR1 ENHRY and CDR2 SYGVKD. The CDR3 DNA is TGTGCCATCAGTGACTCTGGGACTAATGAAAAACTGTTTTTT. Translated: CAISDSGTNEKLFF.

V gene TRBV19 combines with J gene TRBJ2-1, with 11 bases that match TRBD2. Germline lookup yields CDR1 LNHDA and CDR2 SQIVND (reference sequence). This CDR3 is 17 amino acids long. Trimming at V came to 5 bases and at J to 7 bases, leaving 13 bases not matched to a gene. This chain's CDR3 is CASSSTSGGHSRNEQFF. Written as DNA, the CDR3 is TGTGCCAGTAGTTCTACTAGCGGGGGCCACTCCCGAAATGAGCAGTTCTTC.

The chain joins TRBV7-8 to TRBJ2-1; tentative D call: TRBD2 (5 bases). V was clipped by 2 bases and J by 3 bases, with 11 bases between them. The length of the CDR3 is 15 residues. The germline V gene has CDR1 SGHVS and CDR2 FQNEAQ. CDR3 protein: CASSLWGGGYNEQFF. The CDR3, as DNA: TGTGCCAGCAGCTTATGGGGTGGAGGCTACAATGAGCAGTTCTTC.

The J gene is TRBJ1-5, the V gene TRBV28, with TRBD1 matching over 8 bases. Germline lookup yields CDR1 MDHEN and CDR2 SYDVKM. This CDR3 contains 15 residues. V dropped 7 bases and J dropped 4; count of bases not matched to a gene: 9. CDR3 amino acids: CASTTRRQGNQPQHF. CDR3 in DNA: TGTGCCAGCACTACAAGAAGACAGGGGAATCAGCCCCAGCATTTT. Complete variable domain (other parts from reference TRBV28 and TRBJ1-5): DVKVTQSSRYLVKRTGEKVFLECVQDMDHENMFWYRQDPGLGLRLIYFSYDVKMKEKGDIPEGYSVSREKKERFSLILESASTNQTSMYLCASTTRRQGNQPQHFGDGTRLSIL.

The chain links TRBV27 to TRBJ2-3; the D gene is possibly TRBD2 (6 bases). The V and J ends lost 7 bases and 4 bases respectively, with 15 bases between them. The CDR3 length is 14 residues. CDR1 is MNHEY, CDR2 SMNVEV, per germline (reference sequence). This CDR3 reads CASTLDERADTQYF. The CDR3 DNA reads TGTGCCAGCACCCTGGATGAGCGGGCAGATACGCAGTATTTT.

CDR3 residues: CAIQSFGSGELFF. CDR3 coding DNA: TGTGCCATCCAAAGTTTTGGGTCCGGGGAGCTGTTTTTT. The chain joins TRBV19 to TRBJ2-2; no definite D call. The ends were cut back, 10 bases at V and 6 bases at J, with 15 bases in the middle. Germline loops: CDR1 LNHDA, CDR2 SQIVND (reference sequence). The CDR3 spans 13 residues.

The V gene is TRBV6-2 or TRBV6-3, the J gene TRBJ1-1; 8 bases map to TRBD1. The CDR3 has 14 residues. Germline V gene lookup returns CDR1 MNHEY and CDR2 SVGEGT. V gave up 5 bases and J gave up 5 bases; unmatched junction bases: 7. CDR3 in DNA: TGTGCCAGCAGTCCCGACAGGGGAGGAACTGAAGCTTTCTTT. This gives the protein CASSPDRGGTEAFF.

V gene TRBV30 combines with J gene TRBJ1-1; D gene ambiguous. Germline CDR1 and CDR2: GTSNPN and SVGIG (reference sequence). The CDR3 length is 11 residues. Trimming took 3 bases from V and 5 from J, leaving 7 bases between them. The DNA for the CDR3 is TGTGCCTGGAGCGGGGAGACTGAAGCTTTCTTT. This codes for CAWSGETEAFF.

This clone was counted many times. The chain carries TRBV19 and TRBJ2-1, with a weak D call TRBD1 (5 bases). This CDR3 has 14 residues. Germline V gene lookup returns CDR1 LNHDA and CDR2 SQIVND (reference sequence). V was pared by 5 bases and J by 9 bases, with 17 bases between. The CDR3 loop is CASSPQLAQGEQFF. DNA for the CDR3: TGTGCCAGTAGTCCACAGTTGGCGCAGGGTGAGCAGTTCTTC.

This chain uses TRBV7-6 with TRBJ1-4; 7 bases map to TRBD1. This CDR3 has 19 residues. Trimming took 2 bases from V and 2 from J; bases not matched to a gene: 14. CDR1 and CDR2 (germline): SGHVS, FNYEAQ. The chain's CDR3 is CASSLWGWTGGRTNEKLFF. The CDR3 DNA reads TGTGCCAGCAGCTTATGGGGGTGGACAGGAGGTCGCACTAATGAAAAACTGTTTTTT.

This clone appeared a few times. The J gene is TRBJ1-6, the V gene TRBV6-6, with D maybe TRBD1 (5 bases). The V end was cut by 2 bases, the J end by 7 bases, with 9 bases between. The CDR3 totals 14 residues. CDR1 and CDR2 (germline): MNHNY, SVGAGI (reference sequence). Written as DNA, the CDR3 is TGTGCCAGCAGTTACCAGACAGACAATTCACCCCTCCACTTT. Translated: CASSYQTDNSPLHF.